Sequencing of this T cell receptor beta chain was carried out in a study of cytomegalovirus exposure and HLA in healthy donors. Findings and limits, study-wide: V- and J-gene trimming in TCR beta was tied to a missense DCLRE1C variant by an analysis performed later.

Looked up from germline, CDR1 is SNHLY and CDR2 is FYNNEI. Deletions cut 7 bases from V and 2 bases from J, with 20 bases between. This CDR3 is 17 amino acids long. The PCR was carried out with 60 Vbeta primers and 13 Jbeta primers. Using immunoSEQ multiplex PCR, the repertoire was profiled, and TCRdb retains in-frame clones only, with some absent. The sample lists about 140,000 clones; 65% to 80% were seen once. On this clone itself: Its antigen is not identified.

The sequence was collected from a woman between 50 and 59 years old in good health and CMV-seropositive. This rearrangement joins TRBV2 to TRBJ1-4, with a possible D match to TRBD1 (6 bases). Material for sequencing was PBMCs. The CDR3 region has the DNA TGTGCCAGCAACCCCCAAAGGGGGTATTCTACTAATGAAAAACTGTTTTTT. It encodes CASNPQRGYSTNEKLFF.